Presented here are 14 T cell receptor beta chains from one specimen sequenced in a study of cytomegalovirus exposure and HLA in healthy donors. PCR primers comprised 60 Vbeta and 13 Jbeta primers. Measured with immunoSEQ multiplex PCR; TCRdb has only the in-frame clones, and not every one. The sample yields some 190,000 clones, over 80% seen once. The sample taken for sequencing was PBMCs. These TCRs come from a man younger than 40 in good health and CMV-seronegative.

The V gene is TRBV6-1, the J gene TRBJ2-5; TRBD2 aligns across 9 bases. Germline CDR1 and CDR2: MNHNS and SASEGT. After removal of 4 bases from V and 5 bases from J, the junction contained 11 bases not matched to a gene. CDR3 length: 16 residues. In DNA, the CDR3 is TGTGCCAGCAGTGCGACCGGGACTAGCCCGGGGGAGACCCAGTACTTC. This codes for CASSATGTSPGETQYF.

The chain uses TRBV4-1 and TRBJ2-3; 15 bases fit TRBD2. Germline-derived CDR1 and CDR2 are MGHRA and YSYEKL. Trimming removed 3 bases from V and 5 bases from J; junction bases left unmatched: 6. The CDR3 is made up of 17 amino acids. The CDR3 coding sequence is TGCGCCAGCAGCCAGCCGGGACTAGCGGGAGGAGTAGATACGCAGTATTTT. This sequence encodes CASSQPGLAGGVDTQYF.

About this clone: Sequence at one end of the junction differs from germline and may be a read error. The chain has TRBV4-1 and TRBJ2-7; 7 bases are shared with TRBD1. Per the germline V gene, CDR1 is MGHRA and CDR2 is YSYEKL. CDR3 length equals 20 residues. The CDR3 spells CASSHLGRDSYEPLSDEQYF. In nucleotides, the CDR3 is TGCGCCAGCAGCCATCTCGGCCGGGACAGCTACGAACCCCTCTCCGACGAGCAGTACTTC.

The CDR3 spells CASSPGTATSTDTQYF. CDR3 bases: TGTGCCAGCAGCCCTGGGACAGCCACTAGCACAGATACGCAGTATTTT. The chain carries TRBV7-9 and TRBJ2-3; 7 bases are shared with TRBD1. This CDR3 is 16 amino acids long. Per the germline V gene, CDR1 is SEHNR and CDR2 is FQNEAQ (reference sequence). The V segment lost 5 bases and the J segment 0 bases; nucleotides outside the gene matches: 8.

A word on this clone: A read error may account for a junction end that differs from germline. The rearrangement uses TRBV15 and TRBJ2-4; 8 positions agree with TRBD2. The CDR3 has 16 amino acids. Germline assignment: CDR1 LNHNV and CDR2 YYDKDF (reference sequence). CDR3 in amino acids: CATSRGRGEAKNSQYF. The CDR3, as DNA: TGTGCCACCAGCAGAGGGCGGGGGGAGGCCAAAAACAGTCAGTACTTC. Full variable domain (remainder filled in from reference TRBV15 and TRBJ2-4): DAMVIQNPRYQVTQFGKPVTLSCSQTLNHNVMYWYQQKSSQAPKLLFHYYDKDFNNEADTPDNFQSRRPNTSFCFLDIRSPGLGDTAMYLCATSRGRGEAKNSQYFGAGTRLSVL.

The rearrangement links TRBV5-6 to TRBJ1-2; no clear D. CDR3 length: 14 residues. Trimming took 0 bases from V and 0 from J, leaving 6 bases between them. Germline V gene sequence: CDR1 SGHDT, CDR2 YYEEEE. CDR3 sequence (DNA): TGTGCCAGCAGCTTGGTCGCGGCTAACTATGGCTACACCTTC. The encoded protein is CASSLVAANYGYTF. The full variable domain, its missing parts supplied by reference TRBV5-6 and TRBJ1-2, is DAGVTQSPTHLIKTRGQQVTLRCSPKSGHDTVSWYQQALGQGPQFIFQYYEEEERQRGNFPDRFSGHQFPNYSSELNVNALLLGDSALYLCASSLVAANYGYTFGSGTRLTVV.

This clone appeared once. The J gene is TRBJ1-6, the V gene TRBV27, with D hard to call. This CDR3 is built from 14 residues. V dropped 7 bases and J dropped 4 bases, with 11 bases sitting between them. CDR1 and CDR2 from the germline V gene are MNHEY and SMNVEV (reference sequence). CDR3 protein: CASKRTRYNSPLHF. The DNA of the CDR3 is TGTGCCAGCAAGCGCACCAGATATAATTCACCCCTCCACTTT.

V and J are TRBV4-3 and TRBJ2-2; perhaps TRBD1 as D (7 bases). The CDR3 has 18 residues. V lost 1 base and J lost 6, with 21 bases in between. The germline gives CDR1 LGHNA, CDR2 YSLEER. The CDR3 is CASSQAGGIGRLAGELFF. Here the CDR3 DNA reads TGCGCCAGCAGCCAAGCAGGGGGGATCGGACGGTTGGCCGGGGAGCTGTTTTTT.

DNA for the CDR3: TGCGCCAGCAGCCCGGCGGGGAGCGGGTCTGGCATTCAGTACTTC. This gives the protein CASSPAGSGSGIQYF. The chain recombines TRBV5-1 with TRBJ2-4, with a tentative D call TRBD2 (6 bases). This CDR3 spans 15 amino acids. V was pared by 4 bases and J by 9 bases, with 20 bases between. Germline V gene data show CDR1 as SGHRS and CDR2 as YFSETQ.

In DNA form, the CDR3 reads TGTGCCAGCAGCATCGGACAGGGATCCAATGAGCAGTTCTTC. It specifies CASSIGQGSNEQFF. The chain uses TRBV7-9 and TRBJ2-1; 8 nucleotides match TRBD1. J lost 6 bases, V lost 5 bases, and 6 bases had no gene match. The V gene's germline CDR1 is SEHNR and CDR2 FQNEAQ (reference sequence). The CDR3 totals 14 residues.

This chain connects TRBV5-6 to TRBJ2-2; 8 bases match TRBD2. Germline CDR1 SGHDT, CDR2 YYEEEE. The CDR3 is 17 residues long. The V and J ends lost 0 bases and 4 bases, in that order; junction bases with no gene match: 8. DNA of the CDR3: TGTGCCAGCAGCTTGGTTCACGCGGGGGGTAGCACCGGGGAGCTGTTTTTT. Its translation: CASSLVHAGGSTGELFF.

V is TRBV11-2 and J is TRBJ1-1; 7 nucleotides align to TRBD1. Trimming removed 4 bases from V and 1 base from J; junction bases left unmatched: 3. The CDR3 covers 14 residues. The V gene's germline CDR1 is SGHAT and CDR2 FQNNGV. CDR3 loop: CASSSTGSNTEAFF. CDR3 DNA: TGTGCCAGCAGCTCGACAGGGTCGAACACTGAAGCTTTCTTT.

The genes are TRBV5-1 and TRBJ2-7, with D possibly TRBD1 on 5 matching bases. Trimming shortened V by 0 bases and J by 2 bases, and 9 bases separated the two germline ends. The CDR3 sequence is 14 residues long. The germline gives CDR1 SGHRS, CDR2 YFSETQ. The chain's CDR3 is CASSLEGPPYEQYF. CDR3 bases: TGCGCCAGCAGCTTGGAGGGGCCCCCCTACGAGCAGTACTTC.

In this sample, this clone turned up once. V and J are TRBV14 and TRBJ2-7; 9 bases align to TRBD1. V was pared by 2 bases and J by 2 bases, with 4 bases of the junction left unmatched. Germline CDR1 reads SGHDN; CDR2 reads FVKESK. The CDR3 sequence is 15 residues long. The CDR3 region has the DNA TGTGCCAGCAGCCAACGGGACAGGGTTCCCTACGAGCAGTACTTC. It codes for CASSQRDRVPYEQYF. Full variable domain (missing parts from reference TRBV14 and TRBJ2-7): EAGVTQFPSHSVIEKGQTVTLRCDPISGHDNLYWYRRVMGKEIKFLLHFVKESKQDESGMPNNRFLAERTGGTYSTLKVQPAELEDSGVYFCASSQRDRVPYEQYFGPGTRLTVT.